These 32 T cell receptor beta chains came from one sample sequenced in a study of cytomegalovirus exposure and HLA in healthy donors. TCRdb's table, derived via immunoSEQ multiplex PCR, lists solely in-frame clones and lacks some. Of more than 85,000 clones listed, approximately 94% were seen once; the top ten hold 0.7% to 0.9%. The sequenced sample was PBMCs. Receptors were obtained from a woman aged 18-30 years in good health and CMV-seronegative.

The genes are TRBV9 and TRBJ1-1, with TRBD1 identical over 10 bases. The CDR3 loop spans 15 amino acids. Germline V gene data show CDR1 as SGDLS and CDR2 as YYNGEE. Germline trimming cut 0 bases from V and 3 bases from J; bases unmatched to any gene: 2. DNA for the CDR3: TGTGCCAGCAGCGTAGAAGGGACAGGGGACACTGAAGCTTTCTTT. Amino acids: CASSVEGTGDTEAFF. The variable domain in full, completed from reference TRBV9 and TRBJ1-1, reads DSGVTQTPKHLITATGQRVTLRCSPRSGDLSVYWYQQSLDQGLQFLIQYYNGEERAKGNILERFSAQQFPDLHSELNLSSLELGDSALYFCASSVEGTGDTEAFFGQGTRLTVV.

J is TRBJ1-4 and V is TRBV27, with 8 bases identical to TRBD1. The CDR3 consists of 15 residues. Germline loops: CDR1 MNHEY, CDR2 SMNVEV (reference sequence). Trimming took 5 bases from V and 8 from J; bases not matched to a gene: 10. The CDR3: CASSLSQGAAEKLFF. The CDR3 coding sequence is TGTGCCAGCAGTCTCAGCCAGGGGGCGGCCGAAAAACTGTTTTTT.

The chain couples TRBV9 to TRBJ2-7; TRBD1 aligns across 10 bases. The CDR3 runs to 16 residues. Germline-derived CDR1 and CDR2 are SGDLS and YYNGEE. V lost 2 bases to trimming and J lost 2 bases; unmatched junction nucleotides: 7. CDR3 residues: CASSVGPGQGTYEQYF. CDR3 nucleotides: TGTGCCAGCAGCGTCGGACCGGGACAGGGGACCTACGAGCAGTACTTC.

CDR3: CASSYGEGYEQYF. The CDR3 DNA reads TGTGCCAGCAGTTATGGGGAGGGGTACGAGCAGTACTTC. V is TRBV6-5 and J is TRBJ2-7; 7 bases align to TRBD2. Unmatched junction bases numbered 3, after V lost 3 bases and J lost 4 bases. CDR3 size: 13 residues. Germline V gene lookup returns CDR1 MNHEY and CDR2 SVGAGI.

CDR3: CASSSSPYEQYF. CDR3 DNA: TGTGCCAGCAGCTCCTCCCCCTACGAGCAGTACTTC. The rearrangement links TRBV7-2 to TRBJ2-7; no reliable D call. V was clipped by 4 bases and J by 2 bases, with 6 bases between them. Germline V gene data show CDR1 as SGHTA and CDR2 as FQGNSA. The CDR3 covers 12 residues. The full variable domain, with the rest looked up from reference TRBV7-2 and TRBJ2-7, is GAGVSQSPSNKVTEKGKDVELRCDPISGHTALYWYRQSLGQGLEFLIYFQGNSAPDKSGLPSDRFSAERTGGSVSTLTIQRTQQEDSAVYLCASSSSPYEQYFGPGTRLTVT.

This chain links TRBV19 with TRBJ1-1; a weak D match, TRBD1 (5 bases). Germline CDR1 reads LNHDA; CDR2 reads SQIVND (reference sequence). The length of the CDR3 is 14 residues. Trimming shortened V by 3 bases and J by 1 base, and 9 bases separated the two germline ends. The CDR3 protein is CASSMTVQNTEAFF. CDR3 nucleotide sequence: TGTGCCAGTAGTATGACAGTCCAGAACACTGAAGCTTTCTTT.

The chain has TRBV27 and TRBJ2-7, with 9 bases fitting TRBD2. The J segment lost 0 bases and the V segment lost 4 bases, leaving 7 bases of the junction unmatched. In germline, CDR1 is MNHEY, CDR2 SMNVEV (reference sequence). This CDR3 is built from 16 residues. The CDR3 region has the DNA TGTGCCAGCAGTTCGAGACTAGCGGAGAGCTCCTACGAGCAGTACTTC. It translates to CASSSRLAESSYEQYF.

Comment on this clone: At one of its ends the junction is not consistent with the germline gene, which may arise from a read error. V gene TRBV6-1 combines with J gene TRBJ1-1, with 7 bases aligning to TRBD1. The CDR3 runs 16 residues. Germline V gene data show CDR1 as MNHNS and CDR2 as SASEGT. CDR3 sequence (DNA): TGTGCCAGCAGTAAAGCCCACGGGACAGTGAACACTGAAGCTTTCTTT. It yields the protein CASSKAHGTVNTEAFF.

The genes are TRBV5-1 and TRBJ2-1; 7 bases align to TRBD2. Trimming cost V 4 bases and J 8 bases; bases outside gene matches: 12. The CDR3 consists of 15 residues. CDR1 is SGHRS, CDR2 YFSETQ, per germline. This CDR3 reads CASSTAGRREHEQFF. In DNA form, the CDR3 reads TGCGCCAGCAGCACCGCGGGACGGCGGGAGCATGAGCAGTTCTTC.

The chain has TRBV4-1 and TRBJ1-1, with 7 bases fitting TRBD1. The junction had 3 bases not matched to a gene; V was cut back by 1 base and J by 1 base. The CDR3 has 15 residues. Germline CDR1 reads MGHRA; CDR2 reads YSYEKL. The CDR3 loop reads CASSQGGQTNTEAFF. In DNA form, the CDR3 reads TGCGCCAGCAGCCAAGGGGGACAGACGAACACTGAAGCTTTCTTT.

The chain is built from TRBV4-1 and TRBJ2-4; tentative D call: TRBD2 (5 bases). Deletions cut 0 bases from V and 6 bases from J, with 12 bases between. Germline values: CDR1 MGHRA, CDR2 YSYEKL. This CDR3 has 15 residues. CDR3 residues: CASSQDKVEGNIQYF. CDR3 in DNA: TGCGCCAGCAGCCAAGATAAGGTTGAGGGAAACATTCAGTACTTC.

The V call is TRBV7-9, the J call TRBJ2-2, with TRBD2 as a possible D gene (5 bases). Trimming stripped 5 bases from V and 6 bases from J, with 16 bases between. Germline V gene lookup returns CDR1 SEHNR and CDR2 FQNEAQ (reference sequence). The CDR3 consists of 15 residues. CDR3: CASSQAVTSSGELFF. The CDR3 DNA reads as TGTGCCAGCAGCCAGGCGGTAACTAGTTCCGGGGAGCTGTTTTTT. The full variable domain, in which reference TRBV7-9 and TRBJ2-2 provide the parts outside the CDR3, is DTGVSQNPRHKITKRGQNVTFRCDPISEHNRLYWYRQTLGQGPEFLTYFQNEAQLEKSRLLSDRFSAERPKGSFSTLEIQRTEQGDSAMYLCASSQAVTSSGELFFGEGSRLTVL.

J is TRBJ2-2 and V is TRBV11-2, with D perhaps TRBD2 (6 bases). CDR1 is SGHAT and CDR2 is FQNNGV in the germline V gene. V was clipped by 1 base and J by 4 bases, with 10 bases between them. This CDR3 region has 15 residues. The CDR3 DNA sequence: TGTGCCAGCAGCTTAGTGGGCGGGGTCACCGGGGAGCTGTTTTTT. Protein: CASSLVGGVTGELFF. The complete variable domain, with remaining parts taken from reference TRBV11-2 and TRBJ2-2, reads EAGVAQSPRYKIIEKRQSVAFWCNPISGHATLYWYQQILGQGPKLLIQFQNNGVVDDSQLPKDRFSAERLKGVDSTLKIQPAKLEDSAVYLCASSLVGGVTGELFFGEGSRLTVL.

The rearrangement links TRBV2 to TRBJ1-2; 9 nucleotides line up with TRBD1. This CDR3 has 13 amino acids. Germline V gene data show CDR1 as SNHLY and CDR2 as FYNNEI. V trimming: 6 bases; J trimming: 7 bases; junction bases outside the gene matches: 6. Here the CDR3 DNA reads TGTGCCAGCAGGGGACAGGGCAGTGGTGGCTACACCTTC. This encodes CASRGQGSGGYTF.

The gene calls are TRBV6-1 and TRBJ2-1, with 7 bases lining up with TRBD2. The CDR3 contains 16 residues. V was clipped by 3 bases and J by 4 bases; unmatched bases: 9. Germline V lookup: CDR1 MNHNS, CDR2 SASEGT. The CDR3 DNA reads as TGTGCCAGCAGTGACCTAAGTAGCGGGCCATACAATGAGCAGTTCTTC. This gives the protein CASSDLSSGPYNEQFF.

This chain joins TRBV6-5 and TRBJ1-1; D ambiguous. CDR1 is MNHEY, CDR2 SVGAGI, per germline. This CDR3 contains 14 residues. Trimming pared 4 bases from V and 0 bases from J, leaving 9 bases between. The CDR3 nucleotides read TGTGCCAGCAGTTGGGGAGCCATGAACACTGAAGCTTTCTTT. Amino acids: CASSWGAMNTEAFF.

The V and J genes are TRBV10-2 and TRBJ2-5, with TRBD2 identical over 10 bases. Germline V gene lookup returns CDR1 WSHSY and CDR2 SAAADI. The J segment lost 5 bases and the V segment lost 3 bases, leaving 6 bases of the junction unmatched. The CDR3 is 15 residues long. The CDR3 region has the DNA TGCGCCAGCAGTGAAGCGGGAGGGCCCTTGGAGACCCAGTACTTC. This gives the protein CASSEAGGPLETQYF.

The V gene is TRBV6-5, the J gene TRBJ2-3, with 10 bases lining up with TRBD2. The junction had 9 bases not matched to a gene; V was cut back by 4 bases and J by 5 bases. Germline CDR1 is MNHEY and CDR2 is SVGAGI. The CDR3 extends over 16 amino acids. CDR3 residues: CASSFDSGGQGDTQYF. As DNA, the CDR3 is TGTGCCAGCAGTTTCGATAGCGGGGGGCAGGGAGATACGCAGTATTTT.

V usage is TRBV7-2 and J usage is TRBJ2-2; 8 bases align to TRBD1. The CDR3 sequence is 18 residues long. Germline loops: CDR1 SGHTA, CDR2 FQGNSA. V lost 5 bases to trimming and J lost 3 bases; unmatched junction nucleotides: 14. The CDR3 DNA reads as TGTGCCAGCAGCCCCATAGACAGGACAGGGTGGGACACCGGGGAGCTGTTTTTT. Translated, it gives CASSPIDRTGWDTGELFF.

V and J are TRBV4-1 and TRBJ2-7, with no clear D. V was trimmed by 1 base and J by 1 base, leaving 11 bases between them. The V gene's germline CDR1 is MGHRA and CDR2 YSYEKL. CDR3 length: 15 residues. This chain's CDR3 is CASSQANSPSYEQYF. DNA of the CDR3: TGCGCCAGCAGCCAAGCAAACAGCCCATCCTACGAGCAGTACTTC.

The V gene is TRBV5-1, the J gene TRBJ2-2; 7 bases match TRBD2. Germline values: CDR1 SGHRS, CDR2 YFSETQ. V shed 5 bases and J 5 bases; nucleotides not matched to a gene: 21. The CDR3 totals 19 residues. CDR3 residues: CASSGAGPRRQVGTGELFF. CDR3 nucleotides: TGCGCCAGCAGTGGAGCGGGGCCACGGAGGCAGGTTGGGACCGGGGAGCTGTTTTTT.

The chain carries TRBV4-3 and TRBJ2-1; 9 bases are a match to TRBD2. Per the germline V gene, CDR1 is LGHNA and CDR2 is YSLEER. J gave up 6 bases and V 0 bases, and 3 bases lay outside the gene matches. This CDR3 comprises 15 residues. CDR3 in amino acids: CASSQEGSGGNEQFF. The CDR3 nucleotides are TGCGCCAGCAGCCAAGAGGGTAGCGGGGGCAATGAGCAGTTCTTC.

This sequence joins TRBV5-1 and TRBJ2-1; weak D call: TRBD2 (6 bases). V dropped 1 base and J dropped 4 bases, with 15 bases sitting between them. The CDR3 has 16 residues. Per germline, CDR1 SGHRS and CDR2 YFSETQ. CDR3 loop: CASSLLAGPGYNEQFF. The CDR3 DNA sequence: TGCGCCAGCAGCTTGTTGGCGGGACCCGGGTACAATGAGCAGTTCTTC.

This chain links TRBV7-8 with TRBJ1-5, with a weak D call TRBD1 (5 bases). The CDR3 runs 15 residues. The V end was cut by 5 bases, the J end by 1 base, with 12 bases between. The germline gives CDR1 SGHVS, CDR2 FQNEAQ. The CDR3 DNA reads TGTGCCAGCAGCACAGCAGGGTCGAGCAATCAGCCCCAGCATTTT. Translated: CASSTAGSSNQPQHF.

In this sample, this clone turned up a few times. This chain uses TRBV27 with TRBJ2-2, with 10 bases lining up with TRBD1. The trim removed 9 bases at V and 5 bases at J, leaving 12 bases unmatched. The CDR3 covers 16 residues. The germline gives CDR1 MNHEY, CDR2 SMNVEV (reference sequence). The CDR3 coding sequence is TGTGCCAGTGCTTCCGGGACAGGGGCCGGAACCGGGGAGCTGTTTTTT. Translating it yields CASASGTGAGTGELFF.

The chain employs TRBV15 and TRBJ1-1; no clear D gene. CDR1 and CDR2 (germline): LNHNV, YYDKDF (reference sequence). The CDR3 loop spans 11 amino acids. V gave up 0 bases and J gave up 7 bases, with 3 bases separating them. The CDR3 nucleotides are TGTGCCACCAGCAGAGAGTATGAAGCTTTCTTT. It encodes CATSREYEAFF.

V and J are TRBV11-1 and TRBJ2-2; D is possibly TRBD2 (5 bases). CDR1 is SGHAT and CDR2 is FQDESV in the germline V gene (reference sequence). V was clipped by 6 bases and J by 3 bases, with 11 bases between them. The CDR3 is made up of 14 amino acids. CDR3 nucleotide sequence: TGTGCCAGCAGACCCGGAGGATACACCGGGGAGCTGTTTTTT. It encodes CASRPGGYTGELFF.

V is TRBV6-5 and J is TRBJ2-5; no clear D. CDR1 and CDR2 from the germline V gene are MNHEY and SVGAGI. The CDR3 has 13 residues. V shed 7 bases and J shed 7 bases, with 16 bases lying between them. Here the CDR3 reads CASTPRESGTQYF. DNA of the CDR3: TGTGCCAGCACCCCCCGTGAATCCGGGACCCAGTACTTC.

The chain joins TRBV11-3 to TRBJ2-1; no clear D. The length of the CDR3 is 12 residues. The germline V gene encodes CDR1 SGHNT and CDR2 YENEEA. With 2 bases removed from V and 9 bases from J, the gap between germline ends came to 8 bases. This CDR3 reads CASSLSDVEQFF. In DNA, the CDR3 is TGTGCCAGCAGCTTAAGCGACGTTGAGCAGTTCTTC.

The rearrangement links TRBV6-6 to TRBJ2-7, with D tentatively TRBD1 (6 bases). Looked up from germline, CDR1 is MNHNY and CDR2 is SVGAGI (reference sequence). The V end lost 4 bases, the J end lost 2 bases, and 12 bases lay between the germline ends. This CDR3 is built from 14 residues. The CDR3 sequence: CASSLPTGTYEQYF. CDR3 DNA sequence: TGTGCCAGCAGTTTACCCACAGGGACCTACGAGCAGTACTTC.

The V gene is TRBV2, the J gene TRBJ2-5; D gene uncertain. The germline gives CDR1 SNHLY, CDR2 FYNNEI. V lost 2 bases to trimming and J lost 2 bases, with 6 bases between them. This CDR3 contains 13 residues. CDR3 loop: CASSETAQETQYF. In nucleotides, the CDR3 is TGTGCCAGCAGTGAAACAGCTCAAGAGACCCAGTACTTC. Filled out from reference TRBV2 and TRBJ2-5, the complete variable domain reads EPEVTQTPSHQVTQMGQEVILRCVPISNHLYFYWYRQILGQKVEFLVSFYNNEISEKSEIFDDQFSVERPDGSNFTLKIRSTKLEDSAMYFCASSETAQETQYFGPGTRLLVL.

Here the CDR3 DNA reads TGTGCCAGCAGCTTAGGCGGGGGGACCGAGGAGCAGTTCTTC. Translated: CASSLGGGTEEQFF. The J gene is TRBJ2-1, the V gene TRBV7-6; 8 positions match TRBD2. Trimming at V came to 1 base and at J to 10 bases, leaving 6 bases not matched to a gene. Germline V CDR1 and CDR2: SGHVS, FNYEAQ. This CDR3 is 14 amino acids long.